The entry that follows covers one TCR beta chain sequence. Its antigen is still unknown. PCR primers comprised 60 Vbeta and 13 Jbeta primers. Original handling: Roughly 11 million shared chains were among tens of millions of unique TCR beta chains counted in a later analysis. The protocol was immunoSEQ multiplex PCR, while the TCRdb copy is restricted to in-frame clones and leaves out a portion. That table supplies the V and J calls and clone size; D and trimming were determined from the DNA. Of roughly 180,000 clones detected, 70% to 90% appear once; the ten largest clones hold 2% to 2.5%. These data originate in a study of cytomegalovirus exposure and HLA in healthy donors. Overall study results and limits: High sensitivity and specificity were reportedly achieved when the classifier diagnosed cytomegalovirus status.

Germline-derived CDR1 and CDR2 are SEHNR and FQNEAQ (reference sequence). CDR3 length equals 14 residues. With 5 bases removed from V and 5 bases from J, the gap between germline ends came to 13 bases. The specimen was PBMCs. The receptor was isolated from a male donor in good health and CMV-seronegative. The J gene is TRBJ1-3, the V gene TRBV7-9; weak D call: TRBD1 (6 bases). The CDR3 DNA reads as TGTGCCAGCAGCCCCGGGGGGGGCCGAAACACCATATATTTT. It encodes CASSPGGGRNTIYF.